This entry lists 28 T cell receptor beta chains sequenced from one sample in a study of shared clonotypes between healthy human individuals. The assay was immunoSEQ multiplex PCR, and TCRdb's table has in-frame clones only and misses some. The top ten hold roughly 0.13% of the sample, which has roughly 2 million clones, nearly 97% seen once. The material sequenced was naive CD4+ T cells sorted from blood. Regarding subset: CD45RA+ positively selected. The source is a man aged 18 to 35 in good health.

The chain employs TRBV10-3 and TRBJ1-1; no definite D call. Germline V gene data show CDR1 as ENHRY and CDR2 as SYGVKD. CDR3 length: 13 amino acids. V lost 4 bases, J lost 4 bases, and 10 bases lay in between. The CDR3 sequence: CAISVGVGTEAFF. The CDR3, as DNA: TGTGCCATCAGTGTCGGGGTCGGCACTGAAGCTTTCTTT.

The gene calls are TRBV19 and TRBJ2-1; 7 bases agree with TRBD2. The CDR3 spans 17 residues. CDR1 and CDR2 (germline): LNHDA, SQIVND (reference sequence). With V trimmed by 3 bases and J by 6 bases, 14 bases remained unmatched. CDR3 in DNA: TGTGCCAGTAGTATTACCCCCTCGACTAGCCGGCCCAATGAGCAGTTCTTC. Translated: CASSITPSTSRPNEQFF.

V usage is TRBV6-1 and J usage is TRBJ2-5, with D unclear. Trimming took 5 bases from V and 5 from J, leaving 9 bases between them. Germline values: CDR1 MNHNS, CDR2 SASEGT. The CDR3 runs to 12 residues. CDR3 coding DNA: TGTGCCAGCAGTCCCAACGGGGAGACCCAGTACTTC. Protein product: CASSPNGETQYF.

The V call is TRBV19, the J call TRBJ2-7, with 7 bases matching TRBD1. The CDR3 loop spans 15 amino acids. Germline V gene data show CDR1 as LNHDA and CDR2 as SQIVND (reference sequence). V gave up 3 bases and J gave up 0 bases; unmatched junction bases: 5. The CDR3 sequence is CASSMGDRFSYEQYF. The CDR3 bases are TGTGCCAGTAGTATGGGGGACAGATTCTCCTACGAGCAGTACTTC.

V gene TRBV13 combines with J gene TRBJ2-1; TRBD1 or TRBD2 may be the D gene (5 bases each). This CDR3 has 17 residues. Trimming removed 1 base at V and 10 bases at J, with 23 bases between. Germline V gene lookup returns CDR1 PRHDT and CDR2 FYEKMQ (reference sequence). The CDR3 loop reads CASSLEGNFETREEQFF. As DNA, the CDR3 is TGTGCCAGCAGCTTAGAGGGTAATTTCGAGACCAGGGAGGAGCAGTTCTTC.

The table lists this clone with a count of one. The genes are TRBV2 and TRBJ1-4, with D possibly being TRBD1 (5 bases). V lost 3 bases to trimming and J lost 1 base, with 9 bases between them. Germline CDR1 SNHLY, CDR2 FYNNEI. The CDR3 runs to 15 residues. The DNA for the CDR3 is TGTGCCAGCAGTGATGGGGGGAAAACTAATGAAAAACTGTTTTTT. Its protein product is CASSDGGKTNEKLFF.

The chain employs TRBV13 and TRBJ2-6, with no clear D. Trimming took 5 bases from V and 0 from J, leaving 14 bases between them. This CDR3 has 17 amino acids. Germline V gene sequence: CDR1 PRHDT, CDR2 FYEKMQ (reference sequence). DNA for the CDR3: TGTGCCAGCAGCCCCATGACGGGTATCTCTGGGGCCAACGTCCTGACTTTC. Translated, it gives CASSPMTGISGANVLTF.

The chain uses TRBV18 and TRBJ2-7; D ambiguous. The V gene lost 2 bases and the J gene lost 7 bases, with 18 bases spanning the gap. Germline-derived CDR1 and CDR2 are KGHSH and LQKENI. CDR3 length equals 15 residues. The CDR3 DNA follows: TGTGCCAGCTCACCAGGTGTACGGAGAAACGGGGAGCAGTACTTC. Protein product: CASSPGVRRNGEQYF.

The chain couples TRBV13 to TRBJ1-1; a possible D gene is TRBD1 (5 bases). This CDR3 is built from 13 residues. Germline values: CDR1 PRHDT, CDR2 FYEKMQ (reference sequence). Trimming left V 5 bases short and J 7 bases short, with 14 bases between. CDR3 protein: CASSRGRDFEAFF. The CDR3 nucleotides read TGTGCCAGCAGCCGAGGACGGGACTTTGAAGCTTTCTTT.

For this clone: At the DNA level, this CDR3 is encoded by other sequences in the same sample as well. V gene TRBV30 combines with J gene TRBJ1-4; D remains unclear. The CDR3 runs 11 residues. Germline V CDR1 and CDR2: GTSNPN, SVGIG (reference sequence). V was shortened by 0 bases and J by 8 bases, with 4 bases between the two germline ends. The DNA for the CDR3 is TGTGCCTGGAGTGTACGCGAAAAACTGTTTTTT. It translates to CAWSVREKLFF.

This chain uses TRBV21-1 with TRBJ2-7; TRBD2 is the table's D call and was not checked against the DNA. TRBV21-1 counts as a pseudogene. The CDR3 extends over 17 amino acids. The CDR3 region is CASSKELLLAGGYEQYF. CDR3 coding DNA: TGTGCCAGCAGCAAAGAGCTCCTTCTAGCGGGAGGGTACGAGCAGTACTTC.

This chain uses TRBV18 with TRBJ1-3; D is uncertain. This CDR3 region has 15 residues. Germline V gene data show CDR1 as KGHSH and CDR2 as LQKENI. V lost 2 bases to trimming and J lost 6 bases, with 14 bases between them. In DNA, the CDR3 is TGTGCCAGCTCACCAATCACCCCAAGAGAAAACACCATATATTTT. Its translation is CASSPITPRENTIYF.

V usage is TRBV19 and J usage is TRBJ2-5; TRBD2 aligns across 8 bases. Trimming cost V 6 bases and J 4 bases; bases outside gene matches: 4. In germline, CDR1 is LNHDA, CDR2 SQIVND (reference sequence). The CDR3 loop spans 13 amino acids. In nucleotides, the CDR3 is TGTGCCAGTAGCGCGACTAGCGTAGAGACCCAGTACTTC. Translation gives CASSATSVETQYF.

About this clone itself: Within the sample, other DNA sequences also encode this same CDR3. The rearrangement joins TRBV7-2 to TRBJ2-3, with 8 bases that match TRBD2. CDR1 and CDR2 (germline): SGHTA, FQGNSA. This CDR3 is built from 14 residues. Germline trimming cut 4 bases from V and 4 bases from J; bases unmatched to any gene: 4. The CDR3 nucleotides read TGTGCCAGCAGCTCAGGACTAGCCCCAGATACGCAGTATTTT. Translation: CASSSGLAPDTQYF.

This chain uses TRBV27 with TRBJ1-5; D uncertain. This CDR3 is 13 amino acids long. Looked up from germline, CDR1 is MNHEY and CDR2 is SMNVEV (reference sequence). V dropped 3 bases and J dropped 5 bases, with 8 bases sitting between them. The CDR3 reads CASSLWWDQPQHF. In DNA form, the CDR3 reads TGTGCCAGCAGTTTGTGGTGGGATCAGCCCCAGCATTTT.

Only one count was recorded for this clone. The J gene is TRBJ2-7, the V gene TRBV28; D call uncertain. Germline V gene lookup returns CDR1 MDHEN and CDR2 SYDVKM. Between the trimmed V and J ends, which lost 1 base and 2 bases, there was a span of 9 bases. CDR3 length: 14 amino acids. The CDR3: CASSLYRHPYEQYF. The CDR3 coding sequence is TGTGCCAGCAGTTTATACAGACATCCCTACGAGCAGTACTTC.

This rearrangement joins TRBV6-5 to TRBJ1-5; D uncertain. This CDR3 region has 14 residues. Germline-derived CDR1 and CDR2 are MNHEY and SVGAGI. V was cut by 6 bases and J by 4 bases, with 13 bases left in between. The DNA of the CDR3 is TGTGCCAGCAGCCAACGGCAGGTTAATCAGCCCCAGCATTTT. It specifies CASSQRQVNQPQHF.

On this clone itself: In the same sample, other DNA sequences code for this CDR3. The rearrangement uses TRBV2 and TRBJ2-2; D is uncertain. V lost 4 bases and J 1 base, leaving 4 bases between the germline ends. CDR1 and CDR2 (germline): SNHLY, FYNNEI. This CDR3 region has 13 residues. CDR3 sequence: CASSGQNTGELFF. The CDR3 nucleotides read TGTGCCAGCAGTGGCCAGAACACCGGGGAGCTGTTTTTT. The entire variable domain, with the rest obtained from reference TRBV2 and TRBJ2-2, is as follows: EPEVTQTPSHQVTQMGQEVILRCVPISNHLYFYWYRQILGQKVEFLVSFYNNEISEKSEIFDDQFSVERPDGSNFTLKIRSTKLEDSAMYFCASSGQNTGELFFGEGSRLTVL.

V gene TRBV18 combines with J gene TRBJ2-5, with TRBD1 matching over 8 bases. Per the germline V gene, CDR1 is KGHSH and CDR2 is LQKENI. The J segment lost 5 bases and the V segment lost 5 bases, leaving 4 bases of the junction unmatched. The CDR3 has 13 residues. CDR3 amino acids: CASSADRAETQYF. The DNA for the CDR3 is TGTGCCAGCTCAGCGGACAGGGCGGAGACCCAGTACTTC. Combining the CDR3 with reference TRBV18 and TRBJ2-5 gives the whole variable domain NAGVMQNPRHLVRRRGQEARLRCSPMKGHSHVYWYRQLPEEGLKFMVYLQKENIIDESGMPKERFSAEFPKEGPSILRIQQVVRGDSAAYFCASSADRAETQYFGPGTRLLVL.

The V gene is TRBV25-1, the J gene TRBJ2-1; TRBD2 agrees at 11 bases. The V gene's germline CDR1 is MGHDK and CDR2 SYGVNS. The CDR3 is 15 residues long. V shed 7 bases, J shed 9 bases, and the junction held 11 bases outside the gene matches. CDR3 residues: CASILSSGGIGEQFF. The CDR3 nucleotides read TGTGCCAGCATACTTTCTAGCGGGGGGATTGGTGAGCAGTTCTTC.

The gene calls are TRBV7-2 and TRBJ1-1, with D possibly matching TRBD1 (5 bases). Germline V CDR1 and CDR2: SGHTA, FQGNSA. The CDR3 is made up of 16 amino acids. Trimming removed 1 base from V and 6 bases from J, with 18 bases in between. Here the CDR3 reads CASSLVGGGLWSEAFF. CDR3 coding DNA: TGTGCCAGCAGCTTAGTCGGTGGGGGTTTGTGGTCTGAAGCTTTCTTT. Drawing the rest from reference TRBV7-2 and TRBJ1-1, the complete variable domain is GAGVSQSPSNKVTEKGKDVELRCDPISGHTALYWYRQSLGQGLEFLIYFQGNSAPDKSGLPSDRFSAERTGGSVSTLTIQRTQQEDSAVYLCASSLVGGGLWSEAFFGQGTRLTVV.

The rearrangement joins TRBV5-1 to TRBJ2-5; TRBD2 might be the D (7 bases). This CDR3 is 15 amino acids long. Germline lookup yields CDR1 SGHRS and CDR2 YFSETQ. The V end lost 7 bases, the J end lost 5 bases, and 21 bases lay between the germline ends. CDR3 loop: CASCQGSGKEETQYF. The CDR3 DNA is TGCGCCAGCTGTCAGGGGAGCGGGAAGGAGGAGACCCAGTACTTC.

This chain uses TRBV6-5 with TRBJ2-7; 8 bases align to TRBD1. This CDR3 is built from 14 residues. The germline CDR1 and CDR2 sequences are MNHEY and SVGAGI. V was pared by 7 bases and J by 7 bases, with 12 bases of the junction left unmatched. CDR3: CASTPDRASREQYF. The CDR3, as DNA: TGTGCCAGCACTCCGGACAGGGCATCCCGGGAGCAGTACTTC.

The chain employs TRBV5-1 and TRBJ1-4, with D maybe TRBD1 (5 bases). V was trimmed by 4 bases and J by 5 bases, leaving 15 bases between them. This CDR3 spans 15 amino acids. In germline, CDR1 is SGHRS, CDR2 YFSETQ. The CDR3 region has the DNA TGCGCCAGCAGCGACACAGGACTTTCAAATGAAAAACTGTTTTTT. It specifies CASSDTGLSNEKLFF.

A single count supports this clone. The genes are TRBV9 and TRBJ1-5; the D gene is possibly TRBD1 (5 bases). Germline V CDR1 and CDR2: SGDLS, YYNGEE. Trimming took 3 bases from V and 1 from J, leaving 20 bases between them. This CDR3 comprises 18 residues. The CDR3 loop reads CASSAGPSAEGSNQPQHF. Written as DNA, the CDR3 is TGTGCCAGCAGCGCCGGACCTTCCGCGGAGGGGAGCAATCAGCCCCAGCATTTT.

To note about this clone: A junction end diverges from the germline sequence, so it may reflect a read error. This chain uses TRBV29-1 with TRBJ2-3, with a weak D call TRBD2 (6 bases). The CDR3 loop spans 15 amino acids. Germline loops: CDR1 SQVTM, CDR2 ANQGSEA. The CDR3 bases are TGCAGCGCCGCCGATGGGACTCCTAGCACAGATATGCAGTATTTT. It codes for CSAADGTPSTDMQYF.

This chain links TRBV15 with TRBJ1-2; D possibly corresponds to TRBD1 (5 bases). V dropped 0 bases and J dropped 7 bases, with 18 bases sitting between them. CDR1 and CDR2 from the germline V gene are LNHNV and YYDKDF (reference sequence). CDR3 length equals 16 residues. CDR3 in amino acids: CATSRERPPRVGGYTF. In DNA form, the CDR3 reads TGTGCCACCAGCAGAGAACGCCCCCCCAGGGTGGGTGGCTACACCTTC.

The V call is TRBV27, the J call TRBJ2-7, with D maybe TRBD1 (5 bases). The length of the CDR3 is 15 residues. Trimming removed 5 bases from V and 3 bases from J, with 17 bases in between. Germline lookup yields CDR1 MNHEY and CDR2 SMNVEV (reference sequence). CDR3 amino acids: CASSPPGPLGYEQYF. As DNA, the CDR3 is TGTGCCAGCAGTCCCCCAGGGCCCTTGGGCTACGAGCAGTACTTC.